The subject of this entry is one T cell receptor (beta chain). TCRdb's copy holds only in-frame clones and misses some; the assay was immunoSEQ multiplex PCR. The table shows approximately 62,000 clones, with around 90% occurring only once. This sample is part of a study of blood T cell repertoires in COVID-19. Study-level background: Researchers got acute and convalescent COVID-19 samples from the United States, Italy and Spain. The cDNA or gDNA used as material had been derived from T cells, B-cell-depleted T cells, or PBMCs.

This CDR3 is 15 amino acids long. From germline, CDR1 is SGHTS and CDR2 YDEGEE. Trimming left V 6 bases short and J 2 bases short, with 15 bases between. The sequencing sample was made of peripheral blood. The clonotype comes from a man aged 55 to 70 with acute or convalescent COVID-19. J is TRBJ1-5 and V is TRBV5-8; D gene uncertain. CDR3 DNA: TGTGCCAGCACCCCTAGACGGAGCCGCAATCAGCCCCAGCATTTT. Encoded protein: CASTPRRSRNQPQHF.